This T cell receptor (beta chain) was identified during a study of T cell clonotyping in hematopoietic cell transplantation. As for the study in general: Recipient samples before transplant were obtained post-cytoreduction.

A remark on this clone: Its antigen is currently unknown.

Indicated time point: recipient sample about 28 days before transplant, after cytoreduction. Recipient blood drawn about 28 days pretransplant and days 30, 100, 180 after. Repertoires were generated with immunoSEQ multiplex PCR, while TCRdb's copy carries only in-frame clones and drops some. The table lists about 29,000 clones, approximately 80% of them singletons. Study-wide findings and caveats: Pathologically expanded recipient clonotypes increased progressively from day 30 to day 180 as diversity fell.

Germline V lookup: CDR1 SEHNR, CDR2 FQNEAQ (reference sequence). This CDR3 has 17 residues. V gave up 3 bases and J gave up 4 bases; unmatched junction bases: 13. The chain employs TRBV7-9 and TRBJ1-2, with 8 nucleotides matching TRBD1. The TCR comes from a woman younger than 45 with chronic myeloid leukemia. Some clones in this sample may be carry-over from other donors' samples. The source material was peripheral blood mononuclear cells, sampled before stem cell transplant. The CDR3 nucleotides read TGTGCCAGCAGCTTTGGGACAGGCCGTACCCCTTTCTATGGCTACACCTTC. It specifies CASSFGTGRTPFYGYTF.